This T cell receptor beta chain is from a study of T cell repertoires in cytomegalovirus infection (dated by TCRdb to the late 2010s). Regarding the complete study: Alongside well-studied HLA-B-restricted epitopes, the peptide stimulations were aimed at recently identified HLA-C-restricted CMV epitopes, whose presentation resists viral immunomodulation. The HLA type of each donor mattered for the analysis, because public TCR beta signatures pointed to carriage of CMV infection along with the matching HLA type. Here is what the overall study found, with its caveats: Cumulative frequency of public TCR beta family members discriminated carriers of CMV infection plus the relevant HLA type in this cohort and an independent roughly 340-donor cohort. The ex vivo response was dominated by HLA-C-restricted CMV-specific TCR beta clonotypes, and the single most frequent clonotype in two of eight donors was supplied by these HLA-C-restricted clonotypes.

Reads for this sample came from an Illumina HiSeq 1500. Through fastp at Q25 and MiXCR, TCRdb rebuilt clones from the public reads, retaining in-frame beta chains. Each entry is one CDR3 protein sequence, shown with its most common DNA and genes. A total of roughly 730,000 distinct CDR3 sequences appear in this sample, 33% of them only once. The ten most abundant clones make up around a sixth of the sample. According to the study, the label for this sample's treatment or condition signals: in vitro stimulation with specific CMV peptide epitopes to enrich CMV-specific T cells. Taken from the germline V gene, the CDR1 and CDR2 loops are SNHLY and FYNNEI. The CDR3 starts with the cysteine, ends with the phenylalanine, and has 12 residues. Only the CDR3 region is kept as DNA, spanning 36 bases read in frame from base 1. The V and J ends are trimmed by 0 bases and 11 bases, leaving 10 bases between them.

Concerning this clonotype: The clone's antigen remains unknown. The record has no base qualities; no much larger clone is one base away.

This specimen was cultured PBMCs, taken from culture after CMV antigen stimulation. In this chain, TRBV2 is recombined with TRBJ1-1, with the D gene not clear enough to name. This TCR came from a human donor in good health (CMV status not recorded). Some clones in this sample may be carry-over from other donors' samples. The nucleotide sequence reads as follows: TGTGCCAGCAGTGAAGCCATAAACGTGGCTTTCTTT. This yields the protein CASSEAINVAFF.